Sequencing of this TCR beta chain was carried out in a study of T cells in Graves' hyperthyroidism and ophthalmopathy (dated by TCRdb to 2018 to 2020). For the wider study: Peripheral blood samples were taken at initial diagnosis, before any treatment was given. A discovery cohort of roughly 100 patients, 43 with Graves' ophthalmopathy and approximately 60 with stable Graves' hyperthyroidism, was used to find distinguishing TCR V-J signatures. An independent validation cohort of under 20 hyperthyroidism patients and approximately 17 patients who later progressed to ophthalmopathy tested prospective prediction of ophthalmopathy. The 90 or so discovery patients were randomly split 7:3 into training and test sets. Thyroid tissue and blood T-cell repertoires from roughly 6 Graves' hyperthyroidism patients were also compared in the study. Once sampling was done, hyperthyroidism patients were given methimazole at a starting dose of 30 mg daily, whereas ophthalmopathy patients were given high-dose intravenous methylprednisolone. TCR Vbeta CDR3 sequencing of approximately 140 peripheral blood samples (about 45 ophthalmopathy, 75 hyperthyroidism and some 17 progressor patients) is reported in the paper. The full study reports these points: In validation, the model predicted progression to ophthalmopathy a median of approximately 6.3 months before onset, with about 67% sensitivity and roughly 79% specificity. No statistical method was used to fix the sample size in advance, and group allocation was not hidden from the investigators. Most expanded thyroid clonotypes (frequency above 0.001) were also detected in blood, a finding suggesting that blood repertoires may reflect thyroid immune responses. A 13 V-J signature model separated ophthalmopathy from stable hyperthyroidism, with about 88% sensitivity and 81.08% specificity in cross-validation and 80%/75% in testing.

The TCR beta CDR3 regions were amplified from RNA transcripts. For the first round of RT-PCR on the TCR CDR3, the HTBI primer set was used together with the Qiagen OneStep RT-PCR kit. A second multiplex PCR round built the libraries, followed by size selection and purification. Sequencing of the libraries was done on an Illumina HiSeq2000 using paired-end 100 bp reads. Regarding the original processing steps: Raw data were processed with SOAPnuke, discarding reads with adapters, uncalled bases, mean Phred below 15, or no exact constant-primer or identifier match. High-quality paired reads were merged using COPE v1.2.5, and each unique nucleotide sequence was defined as a clonotype. MiTCR v1.1 was used to align clonotypes to the IMGT TRBV, TRBD and TRBJ reference segments. The analysis included only V-J combinations with a frequency above 0.0001, which together covered around 99% of the repertoires. A TCS score was defined as the ratio of F50 (clonal expansion) to E x V (chaos), with BLOSUM62-based TCRdist applied between CDR3 peptides within each V-J. Welch's t-statistics and random forest reduced around 520 V-J features to around 14, which were used in a naive Bayes classifier (R e1071). TCRdb took the public reads, trimmed them with fastp at Q25, ran MiXCR for clone calling and kept in-frame beta chains. Each entry merges the rows of one CDR3 protein and shows their most common DNA and genes. Here the V and J calls rest on TCRdb's processing, not on the authors' analysis. The table for this sample lists about 520,000 distinct CDR3 sequences; around 22% of them were counted only once. About 11% of the sample belongs to the ten largest clones.

At the junction V is shortened by 10 bases and J by 1 base, with 13 bases in between. CDR1 is given as LNHNV and CDR2 as YYDKDF, both from the germline V gene (reference sequence). The CDR3 sequence holds 13 residues, the cysteine and phenylalanine included. Of all the DNA, just the CDR3 is kept, 39 bases in frame from base 1. Ophthalmopathy patients had moderately to severely active disease, Clinical Activity Score of at least 3, NOSPECS grade of at least 4, and duration under 3 months. Any patient with an uncontrolled infection, another autoimmune disease, pregnancy or lactation was excluded. Diagnoses were based on clinical symptoms, serum thyroxine and TRAb, thyroid ultrasound and orbital computed tomography. PBMCs were separated from about 10 ml of fresh peripheral blood using Ficoll-Paque density gradient centrifugation. Total RNA was extracted using Trizol reagent, and RNA quality was assessed on an Agilent 2100 Bioanalyzer.

About this clonotype: The antigen it binds to is not known. Base qualities are not at hand, and no much larger clone is one base apart.

This clonotype originated in a woman in her twenties or thirties with Graves' ophthalmopathy. This chain is built from TRBV15 and TRBJ2-5, with the D gene not confidently named. Sequencing input: blood. The CDR3 in this case is CASSRVTQETQYF. The DNA sequence reads TGTGCCAGCAGTCGGGTCACCCAAGAGACCCAGTACTTC.